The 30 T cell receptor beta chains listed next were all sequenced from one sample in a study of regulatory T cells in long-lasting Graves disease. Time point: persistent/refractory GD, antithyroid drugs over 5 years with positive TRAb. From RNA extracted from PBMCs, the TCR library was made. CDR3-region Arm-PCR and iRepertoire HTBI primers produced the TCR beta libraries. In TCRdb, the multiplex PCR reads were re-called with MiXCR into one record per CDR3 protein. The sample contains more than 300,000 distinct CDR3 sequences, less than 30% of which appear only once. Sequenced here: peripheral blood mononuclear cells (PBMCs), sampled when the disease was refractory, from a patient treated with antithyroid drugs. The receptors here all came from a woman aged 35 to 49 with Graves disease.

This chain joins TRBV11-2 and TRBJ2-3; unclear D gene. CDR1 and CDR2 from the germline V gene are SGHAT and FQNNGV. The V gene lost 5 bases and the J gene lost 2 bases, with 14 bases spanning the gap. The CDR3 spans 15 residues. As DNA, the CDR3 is TGTGCCAGCAGCCCGGCAGTAGGGAACACAGATACGCAGTATTTT. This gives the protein CASSPAVGNTDTQYF.

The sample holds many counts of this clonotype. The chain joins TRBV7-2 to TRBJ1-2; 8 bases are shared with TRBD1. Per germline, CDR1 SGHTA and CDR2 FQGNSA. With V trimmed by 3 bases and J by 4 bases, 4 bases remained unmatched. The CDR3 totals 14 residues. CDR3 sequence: CASSFTGGGYGYTF. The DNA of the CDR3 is TGTGCCAGCAGCTTTACAGGGGGTGGCTATGGCTACACCTTC.

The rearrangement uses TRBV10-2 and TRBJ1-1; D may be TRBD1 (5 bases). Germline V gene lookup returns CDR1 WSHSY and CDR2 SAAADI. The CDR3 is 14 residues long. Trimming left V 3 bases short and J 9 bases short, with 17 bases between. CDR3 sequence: CASSDGLGGGKAFF. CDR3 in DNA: TGCGCCAGCAGTGATGGCCTTGGGGGGGGGAAAGCTTTCTTT.

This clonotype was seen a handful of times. The CDR3 is CAISPRRILAMNTEAFF. The CDR3 DNA sequence: TGTGCCATCAGCCCCCGACGGATTCTAGCCATGAACACTGAAGCTTTCTTT. The rearrangement links TRBV10-3 to TRBJ1-1; D is uncertain. Germline V lookup: CDR1 ENHRY, CDR2 SYGVKD. V lost 6 bases and J lost 0, with 20 bases in between. The CDR3 extends over 17 amino acids.

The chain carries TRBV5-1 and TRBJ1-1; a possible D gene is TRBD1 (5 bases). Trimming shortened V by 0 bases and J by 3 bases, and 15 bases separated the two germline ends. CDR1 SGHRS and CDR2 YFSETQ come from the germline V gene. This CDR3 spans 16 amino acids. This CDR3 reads CASSLGPLRAYTEAFF. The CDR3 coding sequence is TGCGCCAGCAGCTTGGGGCCCCTCAGGGCTTACACTGAAGCTTTCTTT.

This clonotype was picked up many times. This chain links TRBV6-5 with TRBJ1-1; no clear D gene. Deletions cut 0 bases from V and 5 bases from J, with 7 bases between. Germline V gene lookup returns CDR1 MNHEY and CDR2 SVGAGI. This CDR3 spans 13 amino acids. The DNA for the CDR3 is TGTGCCAGCAGTTACTCAGCCGGGACTGAAGCTTTCTTT. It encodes CASSYSAGTEAFF.

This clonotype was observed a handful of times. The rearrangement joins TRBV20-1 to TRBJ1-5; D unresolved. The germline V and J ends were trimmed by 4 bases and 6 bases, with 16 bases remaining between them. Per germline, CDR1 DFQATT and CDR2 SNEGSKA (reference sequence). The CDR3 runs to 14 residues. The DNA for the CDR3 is TGCAGTGCTAAGTTCCGAGGTCCACGTCAGCCCCAGCATTTT. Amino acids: CSAKFRGPRQPQHF.

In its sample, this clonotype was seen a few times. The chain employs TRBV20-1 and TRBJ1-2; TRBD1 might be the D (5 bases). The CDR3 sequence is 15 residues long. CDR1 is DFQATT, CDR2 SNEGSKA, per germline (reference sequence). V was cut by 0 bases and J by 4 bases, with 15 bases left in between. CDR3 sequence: CSARDPLQGSYGYTF. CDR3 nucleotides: TGCAGTGCTAGAGATCCCTTGCAGGGATCCTATGGCTACACCTTC.

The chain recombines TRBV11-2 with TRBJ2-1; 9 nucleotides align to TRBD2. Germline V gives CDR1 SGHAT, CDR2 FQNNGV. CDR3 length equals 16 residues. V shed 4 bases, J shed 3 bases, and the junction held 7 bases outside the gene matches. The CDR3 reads CASSSYSGSSYNEQFF. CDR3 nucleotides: TGTGCCAGCAGCTCATATAGCGGGAGTAGCTACAATGAGCAGTTCTTC.

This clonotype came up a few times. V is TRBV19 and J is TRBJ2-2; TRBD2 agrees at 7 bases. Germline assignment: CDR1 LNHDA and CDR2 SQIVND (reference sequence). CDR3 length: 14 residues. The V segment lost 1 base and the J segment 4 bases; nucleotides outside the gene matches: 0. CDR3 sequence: CASSIAGGTGELFF. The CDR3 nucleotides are TGTGCCAGTAGTATAGCGGGGGGCACCGGGGAGCTGTTTTTT.

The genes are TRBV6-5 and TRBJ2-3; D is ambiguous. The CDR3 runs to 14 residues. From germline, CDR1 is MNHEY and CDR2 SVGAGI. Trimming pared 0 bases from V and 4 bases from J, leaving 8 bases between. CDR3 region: CASSYSMQADTQYF. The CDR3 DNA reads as TGTGCCAGCAGTTACTCGATGCAGGCAGATACGCAGTATTTT.

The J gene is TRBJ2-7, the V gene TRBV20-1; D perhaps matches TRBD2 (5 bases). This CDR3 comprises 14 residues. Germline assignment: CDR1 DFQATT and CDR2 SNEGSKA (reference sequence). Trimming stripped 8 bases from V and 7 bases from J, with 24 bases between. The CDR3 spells CSPLTDLLLGEQYF. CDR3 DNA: TGCAGTCCTCTTACCGATCTTCTACTAGGGGAGCAGTACTTC.

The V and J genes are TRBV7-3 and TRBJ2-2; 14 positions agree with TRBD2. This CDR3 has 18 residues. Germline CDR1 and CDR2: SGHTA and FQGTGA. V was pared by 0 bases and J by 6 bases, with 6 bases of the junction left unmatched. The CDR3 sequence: CASSLTGTSGSRAGELFF. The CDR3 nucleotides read TGTGCCAGCAGCTTAACGGGGACTAGCGGGAGCAGGGCCGGGGAGCTGTTTTTT.

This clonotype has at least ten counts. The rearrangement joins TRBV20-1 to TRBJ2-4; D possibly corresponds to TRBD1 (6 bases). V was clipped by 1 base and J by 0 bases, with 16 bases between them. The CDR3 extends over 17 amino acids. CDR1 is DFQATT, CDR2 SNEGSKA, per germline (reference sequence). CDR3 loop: CSARGQAVLVAKNIQYF. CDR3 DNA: TGCAGTGCTAGAGGACAGGCGGTTTTAGTAGCCAAAAACATTCAGTACTTC.

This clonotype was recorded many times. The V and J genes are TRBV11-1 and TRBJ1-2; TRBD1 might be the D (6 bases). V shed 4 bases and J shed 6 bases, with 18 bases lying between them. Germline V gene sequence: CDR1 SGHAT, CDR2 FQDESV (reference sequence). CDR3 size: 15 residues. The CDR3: CASSSNRDINDGYTF. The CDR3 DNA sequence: TGTGCCAGCAGCTCCAACCGGGACATCAACGATGGCTACACCTTC.

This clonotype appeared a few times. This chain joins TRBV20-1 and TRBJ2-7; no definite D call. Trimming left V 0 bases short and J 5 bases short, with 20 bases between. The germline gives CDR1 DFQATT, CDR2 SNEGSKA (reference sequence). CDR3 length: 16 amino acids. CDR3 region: CSARDRPLKGSDEQYF. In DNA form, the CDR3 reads TGCAGTGCTAGAGATCGGCCCTTGAAGGGATCGGACGAGCAGTACTTC.

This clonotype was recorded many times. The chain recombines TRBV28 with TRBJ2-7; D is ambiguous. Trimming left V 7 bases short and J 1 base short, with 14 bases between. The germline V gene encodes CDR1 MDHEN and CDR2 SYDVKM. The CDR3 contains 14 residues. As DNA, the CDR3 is TGTGCCAGCACCCCCGGCCTGGGGTCCTACGAGCAGTACTTC. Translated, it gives CASTPGLGSYEQYF.

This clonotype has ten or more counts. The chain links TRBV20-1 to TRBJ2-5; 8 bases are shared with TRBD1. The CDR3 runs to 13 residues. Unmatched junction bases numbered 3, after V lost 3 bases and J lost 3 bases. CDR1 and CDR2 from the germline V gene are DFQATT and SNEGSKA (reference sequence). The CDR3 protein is CSARTGEEETQYF. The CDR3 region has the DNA TGCAGTGCTAGGACAGGGGAGGAAGAGACCCAGTACTTC.

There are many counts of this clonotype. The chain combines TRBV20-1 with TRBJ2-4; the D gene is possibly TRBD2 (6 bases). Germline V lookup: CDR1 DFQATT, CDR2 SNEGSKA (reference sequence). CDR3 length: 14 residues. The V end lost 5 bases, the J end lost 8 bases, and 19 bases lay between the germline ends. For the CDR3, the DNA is TGCAGTGCTCCCAAAAGAACGGGGGAGGACATTCAGTACTTC. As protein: CSAPKRTGEDIQYF.

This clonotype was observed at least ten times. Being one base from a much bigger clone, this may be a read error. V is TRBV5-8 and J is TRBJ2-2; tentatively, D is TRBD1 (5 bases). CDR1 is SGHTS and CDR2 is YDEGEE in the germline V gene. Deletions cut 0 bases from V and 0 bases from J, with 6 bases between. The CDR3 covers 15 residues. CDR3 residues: CASSLGQPNTGELFF. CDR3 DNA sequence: TGTGCCAGCAGCTTGGGACAGCCGAACACCGGGGAGCTGTTTTTT.

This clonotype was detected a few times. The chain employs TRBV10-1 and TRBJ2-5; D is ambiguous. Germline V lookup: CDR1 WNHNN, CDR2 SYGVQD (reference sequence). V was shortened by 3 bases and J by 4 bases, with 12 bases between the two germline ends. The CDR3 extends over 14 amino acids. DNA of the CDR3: TGCGCCAGCAGTGAAAATTCCAGACGAGAGACCCAGTACTTC. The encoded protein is CASSENSRRETQYF.

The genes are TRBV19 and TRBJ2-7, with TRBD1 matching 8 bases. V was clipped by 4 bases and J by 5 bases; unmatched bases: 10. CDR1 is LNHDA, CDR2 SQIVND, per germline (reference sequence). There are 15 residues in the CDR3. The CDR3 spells CASSNGQGKIHEQYF. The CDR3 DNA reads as TGTGCCAGTAGTAACGGACAGGGAAAAATCCACGAGCAGTACTTC.

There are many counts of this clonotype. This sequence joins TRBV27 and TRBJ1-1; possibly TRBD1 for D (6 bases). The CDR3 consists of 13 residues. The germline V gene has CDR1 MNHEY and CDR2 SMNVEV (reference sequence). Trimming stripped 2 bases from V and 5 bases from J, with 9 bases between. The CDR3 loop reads CASSLQGSTEAFF. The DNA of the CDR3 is TGTGCCAGCAGTTTACAGGGGAGTACTGAAGCTTTCTTT.

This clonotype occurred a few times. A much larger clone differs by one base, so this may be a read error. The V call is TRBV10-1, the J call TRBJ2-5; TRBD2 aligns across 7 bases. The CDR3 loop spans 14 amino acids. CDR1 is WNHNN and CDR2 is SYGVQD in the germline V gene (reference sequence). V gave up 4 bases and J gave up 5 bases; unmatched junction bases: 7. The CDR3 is CASSGGSPHETQYF. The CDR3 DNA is TGCGCCAGCAGTGGCGGGAGTCCCCACGAGACCCAGTACTTC.

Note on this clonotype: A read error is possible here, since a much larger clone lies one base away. The CDR3 nucleotides are TGTACCAGCAGCCTAGGGAGGTCCTTAAGTAACTATGGCTACACCTTC. Amino acids: CTSSLGRSLSNYGYTF. The chain joins TRBV11-2 to TRBJ1-2, with D uncertain. Germline CDR1 reads SGHAT; CDR2 reads FQNNGV. The CDR3 is 16 residues long.

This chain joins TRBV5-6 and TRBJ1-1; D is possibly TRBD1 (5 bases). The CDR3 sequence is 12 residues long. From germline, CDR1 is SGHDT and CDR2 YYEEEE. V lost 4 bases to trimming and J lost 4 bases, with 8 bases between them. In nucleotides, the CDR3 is TGTGCCAGCAGCCAGGGTACCACTGAAGCTTTCTTT. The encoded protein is CASSQGTTEAFF.

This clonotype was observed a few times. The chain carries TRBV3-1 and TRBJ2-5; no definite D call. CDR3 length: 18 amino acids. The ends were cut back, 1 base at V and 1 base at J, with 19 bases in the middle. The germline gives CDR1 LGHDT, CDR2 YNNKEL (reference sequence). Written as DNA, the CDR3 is TGTGCCAGCAGCCAAGTTGGGCGGAGCAGCCGATTCCAAGAGACCCAGTACTTC. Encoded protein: CASSQVGRSSRFQETQYF.

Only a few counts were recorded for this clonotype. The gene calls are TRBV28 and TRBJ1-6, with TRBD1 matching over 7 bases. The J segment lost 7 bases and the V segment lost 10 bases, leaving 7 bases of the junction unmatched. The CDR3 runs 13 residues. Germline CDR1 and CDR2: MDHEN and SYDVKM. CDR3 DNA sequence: TGTGCCACCAGGGGGAGGGGAAATTCACCCCTCCACTTT. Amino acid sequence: CATRGRGNSPLHF.

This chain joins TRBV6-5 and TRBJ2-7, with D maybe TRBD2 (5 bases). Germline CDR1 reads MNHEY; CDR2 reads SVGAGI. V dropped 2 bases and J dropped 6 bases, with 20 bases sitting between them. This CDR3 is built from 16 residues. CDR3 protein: CASSYRTRGSSSEQYF. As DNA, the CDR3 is TGTGCCAGCAGTTACCGAACCCGGGGTAGCTCGAGCGAGCAGTACTTC.

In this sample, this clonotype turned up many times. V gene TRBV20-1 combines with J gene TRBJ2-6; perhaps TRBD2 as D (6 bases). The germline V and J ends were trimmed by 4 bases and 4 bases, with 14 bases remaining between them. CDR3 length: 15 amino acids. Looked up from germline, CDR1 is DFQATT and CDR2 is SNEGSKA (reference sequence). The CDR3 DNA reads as TGCAGTGCTAAGAGGGCGGGGACCGGGGCCAACGTCCTGACTTTC. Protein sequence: CSAKRAGTGANVLTF.